This T cell receptor beta chain emerged from a study of B cell selection in AIRE deficiency. Assay used: immunoSEQ multiplex PCR; TCRdb lists only in-frame clones, some missing. The repertoire consists of approximately 24,000 clones, with about 90% occurring once and the leading ten covering 0.95% to 1.3%. V lost 2 bases and J lost 4, with 7 bases in between. The CDR3 has 12 amino acids. Germline CDR1 SGHKS, CDR2 YYEKEE (reference sequence). The regulatory T cell sort gate was CD4+CD25hiCD127low/negative. The sample taken for sequencing was CD4+CD25+ Tregs sorted from PBMCs. This chain connects TRBV5-5 to TRBJ2-7, with D unclear. The sequence derives from a human donor in good health. The CDR3 is CASSLAEYEQYF. The CDR3 region has the DNA TGTGCCAGCAGCTTAGCCGAATACGAGCAGTACTTC.